The clone carrying this TCR beta chain was observed many times. What it binds is not known. This CDR3 is built from 13 residues. Germline-derived CDR1 and CDR2 are DFQATT and SNEGSKA (reference sequence). The data originate from a study of T-cell memory formation after mild COVID-19. For the study at large: Each donor largely had its own TCR clusters. Study observations and caveats: Contracting CD4+ clones lay largely in CM and EM, with CD8+ ones residing in EMRA. A subset of responding clones appeared in pre-infection memory, suggesting cross-reactive memory joined.

5'RACE, which relied on constant-segment primers, yielded TCR alpha and TCR beta cDNA libraries carrying sample barcodes and UMIs. From the 5' RACE reads, TCRdb called clonotypes with MiXCR, one entry per CDR3 protein. The table records a few hundred thousand distinct CDR3 sequences, roughly a quarter of them present only once. This chain links TRBV20-1 with TRBJ2-1, with 7 bases lining up with TRBD1. Input material: PBMCs or a T cell subset sorted from them (not recorded which). This TCR derives from an adult woman who had mild COVID-19 (a few samples of this study predate the infection). Cell type and time point are not known. The CDR3 DNA is TGCAGCGAGAGGAGACAGGGTGGGAATGAGCAGTTCTTC. It is translated as CSERRQGGNEQFF.